The 14 T cell receptor beta chains below all came from one sample that was sequenced in a study of CD8+CD57+ T cells in acquired aplastic anemia. Patients selected for sequencing had displayed CD8+CD57+ cell expansion by flow cytometry. Genomic DNA constituted the template upon which TCR beta VDJ and CDR3 profiling was performed. TCRdb redid the calling of the reads with MiXCR, one entry per CDR3 protein. The sample lists 150,000 to 170,000 distinct CDR3 sequences, about 52% seen once, with more than 10% in the top ten. The source material was sorted CD4+, CD8+, or CD8+CD57+ T cells (not recorded which) from PBMCs. The receptors originated from a human donor with aplastic anemia.

This clonotype has a count of ten or more. J is TRBJ1-1 and V is TRBV6-1; no reliable D call. This CDR3 contains 14 residues. V lost 5 bases, J lost 4 bases, and 14 bases lay in between. From germline, CDR1 is MNHNS and CDR2 SASEGT. The CDR3 bases are TGTGCCAGCAGTAGCCGTAGGGTGATCACTGAAGCTTTCTTT. Its translation: CASSSRRVITEAFF.

The rearrangement joins TRBV19 to TRBJ1-2, with D tentatively TRBD1 (5 bases). The germline V gene encodes CDR1 LNHDA and CDR2 SQIVND (reference sequence). The CDR3 is 15 amino acids. Deletions cut 3 bases from V and 3 bases from J, with 14 bases between. CDR3 sequence: CASSMWGETYYGYTF. DNA for the CDR3: TGTGCCAGTAGTATGTGGGGGGAGACCTACTATGGCTACACCTTC. Full variable domain (rest looked up from reference TRBV19 and TRBJ1-2): DGGITQSPKYLFRKEGQNVTLSCEQNLNHDAMYWYRQDPGQGLRLIYYSQIVNDFQKGDIAEGYSVSREKKESFPLTVTSAQKNPTAFYLCASSMWGETYYGYTFGSGTRLTVV.

In its sample, this clonotype is medium-sized. This rearrangement joins TRBV20-1 to TRBJ2-5; tentatively, D is TRBD2 (7 bases). Trimming pared 0 bases from V and 1 base from J, leaving 15 bases between. The CDR3 covers 16 residues. Germline CDR1 and CDR2: DFQATT and SNEGSKA (reference sequence). CDR3 loop: CSARDYRGALQETQYF. The DNA of the CDR3 is TGCAGTGCTAGAGATTACCGGGGGGCCCTCCAAGAGACCCAGTACTTC.

This clonotype was counted a few times. This chain connects TRBV20-1 to TRBJ1-6; D is uncertain. Germline V gene lookup returns CDR1 DFQATT and CDR2 SNEGSKA (reference sequence). V lost 3 bases and J lost 1, with 10 bases in between. The CDR3 length is 15 residues. CDR3 in DNA: TGCAGTGCTAGGTATCGGGAATCCTATAATTCACCCCTCCACTTT. Protein: CSARYRESYNSPLHF.

Turning to this clonotype: Mismatch with germline at one junction end may stem from a read error. The genes are TRBV11-2 and TRBJ1-5, with 8 bases that match TRBD1. The CDR3 extends over 16 amino acids. Germline loops: CDR1 SGHAT, CDR2 FQNNGV. The CDR3 reads CASGLEQGANNQPQHF. The CDR3 region has the DNA TGTGCCAGCGGCTTAGAGCAGGGGGCGAACAATCAGCCCCAGCATTTT.

This clonotype has just one count. One base away lies a much larger clone, so this may be a sequencing read error. This rearrangement joins TRBV6-5 to TRBJ2-1; the match to TRBD2 covers 7 bases. The length of the CDR3 is 15 residues. Germline V gives CDR1 MNHEY, CDR2 SVGAGI. The junction had 11 bases not matched to a gene; V was cut back by 4 bases and J by 8 bases. CDR3: CASSLGLGNHDEQFF. CDR3 coding DNA: TGTGCCAGCAGTTTAGGACTAGGGAACCACGATGAGCAGTTCTTC.

This clonotype was observed many times. The CDR3 DNA follows: TGCAGTGCCCCCGGCGGGGCCCCAGATACGCAGTATTTT. This codes for CSAPGGAPDTQYF. This chain connects TRBV20-1 to TRBJ2-3, with D possibly TRBD2 on 6 matching bases. V was clipped by 6 bases and J by 4 bases, with 14 bases between them. CDR3 length: 13 residues. Germline CDR1 DFQATT, CDR2 SNEGSKA (reference sequence).

This clonotype was recorded many times. This chain uses TRBV5-6 with TRBJ1-5; D is unresolved. V was cut by 0 bases and J by 3 bases, with 13 bases left in between. Looked up from germline, CDR1 is SGHDT and CDR2 is YYEEEE. This CDR3 region has 16 residues. The CDR3 nucleotides are TGTGCCAGCAGCTTGGCCGGTACCCAGGTCAATCAGCCCCAGCATTTT. It encodes CASSLAGTQVNQPQHF.

This clonotype showed up just once. The chain uses TRBV4-1 and TRBJ2-2; 7 bases match TRBD2. The CDR3 loop spans 16 amino acids. Germline V gene sequence: CDR1 MGHRA, CDR2 YSYEKL. V shed 0 bases, J shed 2 bases, and the junction held 3 bases outside the gene matches. The CDR3 region has the DNA TGCGCCAGCAGCCAAGAGGGAGGGAGTAACACCGGGGAGCTGTTTTTT. It is translated as CASSQEGGSNTGELFF.

The chain recombines TRBV7-3 with TRBJ2-3, with 12 bases matching TRBD2. CDR3 length equals 16 residues. J lost 6 bases, V lost 5 bases, and 9 bases had no gene match. Per the germline V gene, CDR1 is SGHTA and CDR2 is FQGTGA. Here the CDR3 reads CASSPSGGADGDTQYF. The CDR3 DNA reads TGTGCCAGCAGCCCTAGCGGGGGGGCCGATGGCGATACGCAGTATTTT.

This clonotype was detected ten times or more. V gene TRBV2 combines with J gene TRBJ1-2, with D possibly being TRBD1 (6 bases). The CDR3 sequence is 13 residues long. From germline, CDR1 is SNHLY and CDR2 FYNNEI. V lost 8 bases and J lost 2, with 12 bases in between. CDR3 in amino acids: CASPGGRNYGYTF. DNA for the CDR3: TGTGCCAGCCCCGGGGGGCGCAACTATGGCTACACCTTC.

This clonotype was detected many times. The J gene is TRBJ2-1, the V gene TRBV20-1, with 8 bases lining up with TRBD2. The germline gives CDR1 DFQATT, CDR2 SNEGSKA (reference sequence). This CDR3 is 15 amino acids long. V shed 2 bases and J 5 bases; nucleotides not matched to a gene: 8. CDR3 coding DNA: TGCAGTGCTAGACAGCCGGGACTAGAAGACAATGAGCAGTTCTTC. Protein product: CSARQPGLEDNEQFF.

The rearrangement links TRBV29-1 to TRBJ2-1; D might be TRBD2 (6 bases). V lost 7 bases and J lost 4, with 26 bases in between. This CDR3 contains 17 residues. Germline CDR1 reads SQVTM; CDR2 reads ANQGSEA. In nucleotides, the CDR3 is TGCAGCGGAGCGGATCTTTCTGTTGGGGGGACGTACAATGAGCAGTTCTTC. It yields the protein CSGADLSVGGTYNEQFF.

This chain uses TRBV24-1 with TRBJ2-7, with D uncertain. The V and J ends lost 4 bases and 7 bases respectively, with 13 bases between them. This CDR3 has 13 residues. CDR1 KGHDR and CDR2 SFDVKD come from the germline V gene. The CDR3 loop reads CATSDLGRPEQYF. DNA of the CDR3: TGTGCCACCAGTGACCTGGGCCGACCAGAGCAGTACTTC.